The rows below give T cell receptor beta chains drawn from one sample of a study of T cells after yellow fever vaccination. TCRdb re-analysed the 5' RACE reads in MiXCR, keeping a single row per CDR3 protein. The top ten hold 14% of the sample, which has some 560,000 distinct CDR3 sequences, approximately 21% seen once. The source material was PBMCs, sampled 15 days after the yellow fever booster vaccination. The receptors were sampled from a man aged 30 to 45 who received the YFV17D yellow fever vaccine. Both conserved end residues are part of each CDR3. Fields, in order: V gene, clone size, J gene, D gene, CDR3 DNA, CDR3 protein. A D gene is named only where the DNA matches it firmly. For some rows the clone size is stated as once, few or many, or as a class when expanded; others skip it.

v_gene: TRBV4-1
abundance: .
j_gene: TRBJ1-5
d_gene: .
CDR3nt: TGCGCCAGCAGCCAAGGGGCAGCTAATAGCAATCAGCCCCAGCATTTT
CDR3aa: CASSQGAANSNQPQHF

v_gene: TRBV12-3/TRBV12-4
abundance: .
j_gene: TRBJ2-7
d_gene: .
CDR3nt: TGTGCCAGCAGTTTTGTGGGGACGGGATATAACGAGCAGTACTTC
CDR3aa: CASSFVGTGYNEQYF

v_gene: TRBV29-1
abundance: few
j_gene: TRBJ2-3
d_gene: TRBD1
CDR3nt: TGCAGCGCAGACAGGGGTGCAGATACGCAGTATTTT
CDR3aa: CSADRGADTQYF

v_gene: TRBV5-1
abundance: .
j_gene: TRBJ2-1
d_gene: TRBD2
CDR3nt: TGCGCCAGCAGCTTACGACTAGCGGAGTACAATGAGCAGTTCTTC
CDR3aa: CASSLRLAEYNEQFF

v_gene: TRBV2
abundance: .
j_gene: TRBJ2-2
d_gene: TRBD1
CDR3nt: TGTGCCAGCAGCCGGGACAGGGGCCTCACCGGGGAGCTGTTTTTT
CDR3aa: CASSRDRGLTGELFF

v_gene: TRBV10-3
abundance: once
j_gene: TRBJ2-3
d_gene: .
CDR3nt: TGTGCCATCAGTGACTACACGGAGAGCACAGATACGCAGTATTTT
CDR3aa: CAISDYTESTDTQYF

v_gene: TRBV5-6
abundance: few
j_gene: TRBJ1-4
d_gene: .
CDR3nt: TGTGCCAGCAGCTTGACCGCCAGGAGTGAAAAACTGTTTTTT
CDR3aa: CASSLTARSEKLFF

v_gene: TRBV11-2
abundance: few
j_gene: TRBJ2-7
d_gene: TRBD2
CDR3nt: TGTGCCAGCAGCTCCGGGCGGGAGCGAACCTACGAGCAGTACTTC
CDR3aa: CASSSGRERTYEQYF

v_gene: TRBV6-5
abundance: .
j_gene: TRBJ2-7
d_gene: .
CDR3nt: TGTGCCAGCAGGGGGTCTGGGGCGGCCGAGCAGTACTTC
CDR3aa: CASRGSGAAEQYF

v_gene: TRBV11-2
abundance: few
j_gene: TRBJ2-1
d_gene: TRBD2
CDR3nt: TGTGCCAGCAGCTTTGTGACTAGCGGGAGTCATGAGCAGTTCTTC
CDR3aa: CASSFVTSGSHEQFF

v_gene: TRBV6-5
abundance: few
j_gene: TRBJ2-1
d_gene: TRBD2
CDR3nt: TGTGCCAGCAGCCCCGGGGGGTTTATGGATGAGCAGTTCTTC
CDR3aa: CASSPGGFMDEQFF

v_gene: TRBV19
abundance: .
j_gene: TRBJ2-3
d_gene: .
CDR3nt: TGTGCCAGTAGTATAGTGTTGGCAGATACGCAGTATTTT
CDR3aa: CASSIVLADTQYF

v_gene: TRBV6-1
abundance: few
j_gene: TRBJ2-1
d_gene: TRBD1
CDR3nt: TGTGCCAGCAGGCTGGACAGGGGGTCCAATGAGCAGTTCTTC
CDR3aa: CASRLDRGSNEQFF

v_gene: TRBV24-1
abundance: few
j_gene: TRBJ1-2
d_gene: TRBD1
CDR3nt: TGTGCCACCAGTGATACAGGGGGCTATGGCTACACCTTC
CDR3aa: CATSDTGGYGYTF

v_gene: TRBV27
abundance: .
j_gene: TRBJ1-5
d_gene: .
CDR3nt: TGTGCCAGCAGTTTAAATGGGATGGGGTATCAGCCCCAGCATTTT
CDR3aa: CASSLNGMGYQPQHF

v_gene: TRBV7-8
abundance: few
j_gene: TRBJ1-4
d_gene: .
CDR3nt: TGTGCCAGCAGCTTAGGGGGGAGCCCAGCAACTAATGAAAAACTGTTTTTT
CDR3aa: CASSLGGSPATNEKLFF

v_gene: TRBV20-1
abundance: .
j_gene: TRBJ2-7
d_gene: TRBD2
CDR3nt: TGCAGTGCTGAGGCGGGCAGCGGGAGGTACGAGCAGTACTTC
CDR3aa: CSAEAGSGRYEQYF

v_gene: TRBV12-3/TRBV12-4
abundance: .
j_gene: TRBJ2-4
d_gene: TRBD1
CDR3nt: TGTGCCAGCAGACAAGGACAGGGGGGCAAAAACATTCAGTACTTC
CDR3aa: CASRQGQGGKNIQYF

v_gene: TRBV10-3
abundance: once
j_gene: TRBJ1-1
d_gene: TRBD1
CDR3nt: TGTGCCATCAGGGGACAGGCTGGGGACACTGAAGCTTTCTTT
CDR3aa: CAIRGQAGDTEAFF

v_gene: TRBV19
abundance: few
j_gene: TRBJ2-7
d_gene: TRBD2
CDR3nt: TGTGCCAGTAGTATAGATCCACCCGGCGGGAGGGCCTCCTACGAGCAGTACTTC
CDR3aa: CASSIDPPGGRASYEQYF

v_gene: TRBV27
abundance: .
j_gene: TRBJ2-5
d_gene: TRBD2
CDR3nt: TGTGCCAGCAGTTCCCCACGGGAGGGGGGTGGGGAGACCCAGTACTTC
CDR3aa: CASSSPREGGGETQYF

v_gene: TRBV7-3
abundance: few
j_gene: TRBJ2-3
d_gene: .
CDR3nt: TGTGCCAGCAGCTTAACTTCGGGACTGGTGACTTATACGCAGTATTTT
CDR3aa: CASSLTSGLVTYTQYF

v_gene: TRBV20-1
abundance: few
j_gene: TRBJ2-5
d_gene: TRBD1
CDR3nt: TGCAGTGCCTGGACAGGGTTCGAGACCCAGTACTTC
CDR3aa: CSAWTGFETQYF

v_gene: TRBV7-2
abundance: few
j_gene: TRBJ2-7
d_gene: TRBD2
CDR3nt: TGTGCCAGCAGCCAAGCGGGAGCCCCACAATTGGAGCAGTACTTC
CDR3aa: CASSQAGAPQLEQYF

v_gene: TRBV6-5
abundance: .
j_gene: TRBJ2-7
d_gene: .
CDR3nt: TGTGCCAGCAGTTACCGGGCGGGCACGTACGAGCAGTACTTC
CDR3aa: CASSYRAGTYEQYF

v_gene: TRBV11-3
abundance: .
j_gene: TRBJ2-1
d_gene: TRBD2
CDR3nt: TGTGCCAGCAGCTCCGGACTAGCGGGAAAAAATGAGCAGTTCTTC
CDR3aa: CASSSGLAGKNEQFF

v_gene: TRBV7-6
abundance: .
j_gene: TRBJ2-5
d_gene: .
CDR3nt: TGTGCCAGCAGCTTAGGAGGGTACAACAAAGAGACCCAGTACTTC
CDR3aa: CASSLGGYNKETQYF

v_gene: TRBV7-2
abundance: few
j_gene: TRBJ2-1
d_gene: TRBD2
CDR3nt: TGTGCCAGCAGCGAGGGACTAGCGACTTACAATGAGCAGTTCTTC
CDR3aa: CASSEGLATYNEQFF

v_gene: TRBV5-1
abundance: .
j_gene: TRBJ2-1
d_gene: .
CDR3nt: TGCGCCAGCAGGCGCCGGGACTTCGACTCCTACAATGAGCAGTTCTTC
CDR3aa: CASRRRDFDSYNEQFF

v_gene: TRBV19
abundance: .
j_gene: TRBJ1-5
d_gene: .
CDR3nt: TGTGCCAGTAGGAGGGGACGGGAGCCCCAGCATTTT
CDR3aa: CASRRGREPQHF

v_gene: TRBV6-1
abundance: .
j_gene: TRBJ2-4
d_gene: TRBD2
CDR3nt: TGTGCCAGCAGTGTCTCACCGGGGGGCAAAAACATTCAGTACTTC
CDR3aa: CASSVSPGGKNIQYF

v_gene: TRBV29-1
abundance: few
j_gene: TRBJ1-4
d_gene: .
CDR3nt: TGCAGCGGGGGGGCGCTGAATGAAAAACTGTTTTTT
CDR3aa: CSGGALNEKLFF

v_gene: TRBV5-1
abundance: few
j_gene: TRBJ2-1
d_gene: .
CDR3nt: TGCGCCAGCAGCTTGTCTGGGGGATTTTACAATGAGCAGTTCTTC
CDR3aa: CASSLSGGFYNEQFF

v_gene: TRBV7-2
abundance: few
j_gene: TRBJ2-5
d_gene: .
CDR3nt: TGTGCCAGCAGCTTAGCAGGGGACGGGACCCAGTACTTC
CDR3aa: CASSLAGDGTQYF

v_gene: TRBV18
abundance: .
j_gene: TRBJ2-5
d_gene: TRBD2
CDR3nt: TGTGCCAGCTCACCAGTAGCGGGATCCACCATGTTAGAGACCCAGTACTTC
CDR3aa: CASSPVAGSTMLETQYF

v_gene: TRBV6-5
abundance: .
j_gene: TRBJ2-7
d_gene: TRBD2
CDR3nt: TGTGCCGCGGGGGGGGAGGGCTACGAGCAGTACTTC
CDR3aa: CAAGGEGYEQYF

v_gene: TRBV18
abundance: once
j_gene: TRBJ2-7
d_gene: .
CDR3nt: TGTGCCAGCTCACCTCGGTCAGGAGACAACGAGCAGTACTTC
CDR3aa: CASSPRSGDNEQYF

v_gene: TRBV6-2/TRBV6-3
abundance: few
j_gene: TRBJ2-1
d_gene: .
CDR3nt: TGTGCCAGCAGAAGGGACTTATACAATGAGCAGTTCTTC
CDR3aa: CASRRDLYNEQFF

v_gene: TRBV5-4
abundance: .
j_gene: TRBJ2-1
d_gene: .
CDR3nt: TGTGCCAGCAGCATCAGACAGAATGAGCAGTTCTTC
CDR3aa: CASSIRQNEQFF

v_gene: TRBV28
abundance: .
j_gene: TRBJ2-7
d_gene: .
CDR3nt: TGTGCCAGCAGTTGGCACGGGGCCCAACGCGAGCAGTACTTC
CDR3aa: CASSWHGAQREQYF

v_gene: TRBV6-2/TRBV6-3
abundance: few
j_gene: TRBJ2-7
d_gene: TRBD2
CDR3nt: TGTGCCAGCAGGAGGACTAGCGGGAGTCAGGGCTACGAGCAGTACTTC
CDR3aa: CASRRTSGSQGYEQYF

v_gene: TRBV6-1
abundance: .
j_gene: TRBJ2-5
d_gene: .
CDR3nt: TGTGCCAGCACCGCCCTGGGGGATCGGGAGACCCAGTACTTC
CDR3aa: CASTALGDRETQYF

v_gene: TRBV9
abundance: .
j_gene: TRBJ2-1
d_gene: .
CDR3nt: TGTGCCAGCAGCGTAGCTACTAGGTCTTCTGGCAATGAGCAGTTCTTC
CDR3aa: CASSVATRSSGNEQFF

v_gene: TRBV3-1
abundance: many
j_gene: TRBJ1-1
d_gene: .
CDR3nt: TGTGCCAGCAGCCAAGACAGGCGAAATGAAGCTTTCTTT
CDR3aa: CASSQDRRNEAFF

v_gene: TRBV5-1
abundance: .
j_gene: TRBJ2-7
d_gene: .
CDR3nt: TGCGCCAGCAGCTCCGCCGGGTTCTCTGGATCCTACGAGCAGTACTTC
CDR3aa: CASSSAGFSGSYEQYF

v_gene: TRBV24-1
abundance: few
j_gene: TRBJ2-3
d_gene: .
CDR3nt: TGTGCCACCAGTGGGCTAGATGTGGATACGCAGTATTTT
CDR3aa: CATSGLDVDTQYF